This TCR beta chain was obtained from a study of shared clonotypes between healthy human individuals. Study context: The study used three CD4 naive, three CD4 memory, two CD8 naive and one CD8 memory plate per donor.

A remark on this clone: Antigen unknown. Other DNA sequences in this sample translate to the same CDR3.

Germline CDR1 reads KGHSH; CDR2 reads LQKENI. Trimming took 3 bases from V and 2 from J, leaving 7 bases between them. This CDR3 contains 13 residues. Both subsets, CD45RA+ naive and CD45RA-negative memory, were split from the CD4+ cells. TCRdb's copy holds only in-frame clones and misses some; the assay was immunoSEQ multiplex PCR. Of some 2.3 million clones detected, 80% to 95% appear once; the ten largest clones hold 0.35% to 0.5%. General study results and limits: Among several donors, roughly 5% of naive CD4 clonotypes were found in common.

The sequence was obtained from a man aged 18-30 years in good health. Some clones in this sample may be carry-over from other donors' samples. The sample was naive CD4+ T cells from PBMCs. The sample's subset: CD45RA+ positively selected. V is TRBV18 and J is TRBJ1-1, with D uncertain. The chain's CDR3 is CASSPLSNTEAFF. In nucleotides, the CDR3 is TGTGCCAGCTCACCGCTTTCAAACACTGAAGCTTTCTTT.